The 5 T cell receptor beta chains presented below share a single source sample, sequenced in a study of blood T cell repertoires in COVID-19. Method: immunoSEQ multiplex PCR; TCRdb's copy keeps in-frame clones and lacks some. Among some 400,000 clones listed, around 87% were seen once. The sample was PBMCs or T cells enriched from blood (not recorded which). These TCRs come from a man aged 25 to 40 who had recovered from COVID-19.

This clone was recorded only once. The rearrangement links TRBV6-1 to TRBJ1-2; D possibly corresponds to TRBD1 (6 bases). The length of the CDR3 is 13 residues. Germline CDR1 is MNHNS and CDR2 is SASEGT. Trimming left V 2 bases short and J 2 bases short, with 6 bases between. The CDR3 sequence is CASSEQGNYGYTF. CDR3 nucleotides: TGTGCCAGCAGTGAACAGGGGAACTATGGCTACACCTTC.

The count of this clone is one. The V gene is TRBV28, the J gene TRBJ1-3; tentatively, D is TRBD1 (6 bases). Between the trimmed V and J ends, which lost 0 bases and 0 bases, there was a span of 9 bases. The CDR3 length is 16 residues. Germline V CDR1 and CDR2: MDHEN, SYDVKM. CDR3 residues: CASSLWTGDSGNTIYF. CDR3 DNA: TGTGCCAGCAGTTTATGGACAGGCGACTCTGGAAACACCATATATTTT. Variable domain in full (rest from reference TRBV28 and TRBJ1-3): DVKVTQSSRYLVKRTGEKVFLECVQDMDHENMFWYRQDPGLGLRLIYFSYDVKMKEKGDIPEGYSVSREKKERFSLILESASTNQTSMYLCASSLWTGDSGNTIYFGEGSWLTVV.

This chain links TRBV28 with TRBJ2-3; unclear D gene. The CDR3 extends over 15 amino acids. Germline CDR1 and CDR2: MDHEN and SYDVKM. Trimming left V 6 bases short and J 0 bases short, with 13 bases between. This CDR3 is CASSTLTSSTDTQYF. In DNA form, the CDR3 reads TGTGCCAGCAGCACTTTGACAAGTAGCACAGATACGCAGTATTTT.

This clone was observed a few times. The chain joins TRBV5-1 to TRBJ1-1, with D possibly being TRBD1 (6 bases). Germline V gene sequence: CDR1 SGHRS, CDR2 YFSETQ. The CDR3 has 16 residues. The V end was cut by 6 bases, the J end by 1 base, with 19 bases between. CDR3 bases: TGCGCCAGCACACCCGGAGGCAGGACAGCGAACACTGAAGCTTTCTTT. This translates into CASTPGGRTANTEAFF.

J is TRBJ2-2 and V is TRBV3-1 (or the pseudogene TRBV3-2), with unresolved D. CDR3 length equals 14 residues. Trimming took 4 bases from V and 2 from J, leaving 8 bases between them. Germline V gives CDR1 LGHDT, CDR2 YNNKEL (reference sequence). The CDR3: CASSPLSNTGELFF. CDR3 in DNA: TGTGCCAGCAGCCCGTTATCCAACACCGGGGAGCTGTTTTTT.